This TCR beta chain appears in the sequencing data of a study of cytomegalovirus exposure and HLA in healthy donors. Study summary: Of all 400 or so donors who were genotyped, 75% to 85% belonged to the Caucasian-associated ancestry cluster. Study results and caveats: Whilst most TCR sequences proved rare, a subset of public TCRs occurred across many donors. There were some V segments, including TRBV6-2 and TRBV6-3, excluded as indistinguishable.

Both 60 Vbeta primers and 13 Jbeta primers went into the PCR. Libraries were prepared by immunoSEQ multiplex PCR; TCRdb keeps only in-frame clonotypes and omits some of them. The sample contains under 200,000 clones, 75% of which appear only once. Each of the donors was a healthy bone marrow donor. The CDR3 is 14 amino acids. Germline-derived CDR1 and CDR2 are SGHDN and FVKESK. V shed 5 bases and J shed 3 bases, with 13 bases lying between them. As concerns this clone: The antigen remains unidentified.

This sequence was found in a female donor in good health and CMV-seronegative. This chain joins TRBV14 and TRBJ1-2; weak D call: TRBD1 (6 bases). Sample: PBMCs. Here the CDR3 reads CASSVKAGDYGYTF. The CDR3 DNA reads TGTGCCAGCAGCGTAAAAGCAGGGGACTATGGCTACACCTTC.